This record covers a single TCR beta chain. The data originate from a study of blood T cell repertoires in COVID-19. Germline lookup yields CDR1 LNHDA and CDR2 SQIVND (reference sequence). CDR3 length: 14 amino acids. With V trimmed by 8 bases and J by 3 bases, 5 bases remained unmatched. TCRdb keeps only in-frame clones here, not all; method: immunoSEQ multiplex PCR. The sample records 90,000 to 120,000 clones, 89% being singletons. The source material was peripheral blood. The rearrangement links TRBV19 to TRBJ2-7; TRBD2 matches 12 bases. This TCR was recovered from a man aged 40-49 years with active or convalescent COVID-19. The CDR3 DNA reads TGTGCCAGTCGAAGGACTAGCGGGGACTACGAGCAGTACTTC. Amino acid sequence: CASRRTSGDYEQYF.